A selection of T cell receptor beta chains follows, all from one sample in a study of T cell responses to AZD1222 COVID-19 vaccine. The data were produced by immunoSEQ multiplex PCR, yet TCRdb's version contains in-frame clones alone and is incomplete. The sample holds about 97,000 clones, around 89% seen once. The sample was peripheral blood, taken on day 0 of AZD1222 vaccination. Every receptor here comes from an adult in good health. Both conserved end residues are part of each CDR3. A D gene is named only where the DNA matches it firmly. Rows may omit the clone size; those that give it use once, few, many or a size class.

CDR3aa	CDR3nt	d_gene	abundance	v_gene	j_gene
CASSQEGGRSNQPQHF	TGCGCCAGCAGCCAAGAAGGTGGACGTAGCAATCAGCCCCAGCATTTT	-	-	TRBV4-1	TRBJ1-5
CASSLTGKPEAFF	TGCGCCAGCAGCTTGACAGGGAAGCCTGAAGCTTTCTTT	-	-	TRBV5-1	TRBJ1-1
CASAEGLTYEQYF	TGCGCCAGCGCCGAGGGACTAACCTACGAGCAGTACTTC	TRBD2	-	TRBV5-1	TRBJ2-7
CASRQGDSGANVLTF	TGTGCCAGCAGGCAGGGGGACTCTGGGGCCAACGTCCTGACTTTC	TRBD1	-	TRBV6-5	TRBJ2-6
CASSANGGRPQHF	TGTGCCAGCAGCGCAAACGGGGGTAGGCCCCAGCATTTT	-	-	TRBV7-2	TRBJ1-5
CASSLGLGQSYEQYF	TGTGCCAGCAGTTTAGGGCTCGGACAATCCTACGAGCAGTACTTC	-	-	TRBV27	TRBJ2-7
CASSESWVYGANVLTF	TGCGCCAGCAGTGAGTCATGGGTTTATGGGGCCAACGTCCTGACTTTC	-	-	TRBV10-1	TRBJ2-6
CASSLGDSNEKLFF	TGTGCCAGCAGCTTAGGGGACAGTAATGAAAAACTGTTTTTT	TRBD1	few	TRBV7-2	TRBJ1-4
CASSATGTGRETQYF	TGTGCCAGCAGCGCCACCGGGACAGGGAGAGAGACCCAGTACTTC	TRBD1	-	TRBV9	TRBJ2-5
CASSQGRQETQYF	TGTGCCAGTTCACAGGGGAGACAAGAGACCCAGTACTTC	TRBD1	-	TRBV12-3/TRBV12-4	TRBJ2-5
CASSATSGIPDETQYF	TGTGCCAGCAGTGCAACTAGCGGGATACCTGATGAGACCCAGTACTTC	TRBD2	-	TRBV6-1	TRBJ2-5
CASSYSRTSFF	TGTGCCAGCAGTTACTCGAGGACATCGTTCTTC	-	-	TRBV6-2/TRBV6-3	TRBJ1-2
CASSSGQNTEAFF	TGTGCCAGCAGCTCAGGACAGAACACTGAAGCTTTCTTT	-	-	TRBV7-2	TRBJ1-1
CASSLRGNRITGELFF	TGTGCCAGCAGCTTAAGGGGGAACAGGATTACCGGGGAGCTGTTTTTT	-	-	TRBV7-3	TRBJ2-2
CSAGGSREQYF	TGCAGTGCTGGGGGAAGTCGGGAGCAGTACTTC	-	once	TRBV20-1	TRBJ2-7
CASTRLAGELFF	TGTGCCAGCACCAGACTAGCCGGGGAGCTGTTTTTT	-	-	TRBV7-9	TRBJ2-2